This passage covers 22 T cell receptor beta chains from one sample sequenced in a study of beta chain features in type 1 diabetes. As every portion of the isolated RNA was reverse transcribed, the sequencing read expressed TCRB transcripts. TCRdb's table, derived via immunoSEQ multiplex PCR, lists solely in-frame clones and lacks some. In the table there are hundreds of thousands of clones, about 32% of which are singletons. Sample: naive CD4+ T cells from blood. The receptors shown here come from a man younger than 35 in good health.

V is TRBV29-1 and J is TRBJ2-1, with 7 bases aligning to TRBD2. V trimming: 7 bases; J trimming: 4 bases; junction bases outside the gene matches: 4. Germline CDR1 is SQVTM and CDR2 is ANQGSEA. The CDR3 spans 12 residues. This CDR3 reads CSARLAYNEQFF. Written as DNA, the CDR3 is TGCAGCGCACGACTAGCTTACAATGAGCAGTTCTTC.

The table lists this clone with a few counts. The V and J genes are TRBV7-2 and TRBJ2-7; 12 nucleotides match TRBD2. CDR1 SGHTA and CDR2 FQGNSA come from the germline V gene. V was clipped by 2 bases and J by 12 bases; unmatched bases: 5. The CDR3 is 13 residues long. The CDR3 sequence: CASSLPSGRAAYF. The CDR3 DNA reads TGTGCCAGCAGCTTACCTAGCGGGAGGGCCGCGTACTTC.

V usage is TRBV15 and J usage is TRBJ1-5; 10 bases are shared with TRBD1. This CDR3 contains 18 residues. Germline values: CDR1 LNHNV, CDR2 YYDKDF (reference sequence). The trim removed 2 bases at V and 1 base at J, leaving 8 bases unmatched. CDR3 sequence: CATSRLPDRGSSNQPQHF. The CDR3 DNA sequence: TGTGCCACCAGCAGACTCCCGGACAGGGGGAGCAGCAATCAGCCCCAGCATTTT.

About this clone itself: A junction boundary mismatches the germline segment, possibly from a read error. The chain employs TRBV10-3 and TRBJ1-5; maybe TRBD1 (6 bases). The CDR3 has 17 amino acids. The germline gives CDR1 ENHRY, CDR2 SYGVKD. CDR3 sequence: CAISESVADRIHSTRYF. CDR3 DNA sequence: TGTGCCATCAGTGAGTCGGTAGCCGACAGGATCCACTCGACAAGGTATTTT.

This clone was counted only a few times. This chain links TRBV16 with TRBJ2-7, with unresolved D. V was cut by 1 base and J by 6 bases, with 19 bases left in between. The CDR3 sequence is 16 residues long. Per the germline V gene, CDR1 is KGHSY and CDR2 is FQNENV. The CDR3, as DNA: TGTGCCAGCAGCCAATTCTCTAGTGTATCGTTGGGCGAGCAGTACTTC. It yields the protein CASSQFSSVSLGEQYF.

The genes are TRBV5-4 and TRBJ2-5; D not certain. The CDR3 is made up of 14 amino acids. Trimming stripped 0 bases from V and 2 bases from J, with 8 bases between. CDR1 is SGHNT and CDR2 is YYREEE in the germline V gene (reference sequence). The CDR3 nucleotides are TGTGCCAGCAGCTTGGGACACAGTCAAGAGACCCAGTACTTC. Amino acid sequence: CASSLGHSQETQYF.

The DNA of the CDR3 is TGTGCCTGGAGTACGACATCCTACGAGCAGTACTTC. Translated, it gives CAWSTTSYEQYF. This rearrangement joins TRBV30 to TRBJ2-7; D not certain. CDR1 and CDR2 from the germline V gene are GTSNPN and SVGIG (reference sequence). The V and J ends lost 2 bases and 1 base respectively, with 6 bases between them. The length of the CDR3 is 12 residues.

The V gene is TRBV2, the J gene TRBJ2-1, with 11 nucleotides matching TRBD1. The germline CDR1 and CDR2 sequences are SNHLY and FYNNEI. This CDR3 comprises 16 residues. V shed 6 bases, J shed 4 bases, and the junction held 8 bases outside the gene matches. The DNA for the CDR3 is TGTGCCAGCAGCCGGGACAGGGGGGCCCTATACAATGAGCAGTTCTTC. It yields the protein CASSRDRGALYNEQFF.

The CDR3 DNA sequence: TGTGCCACCAGCAGAGAACAAGGTTATACGCAGTATTTT. Translated, it gives CATSREQGYTQYF. The chain is built from TRBV15 and TRBJ2-3; D gene ambiguous. The CDR3 runs 13 residues. Trimming took 0 bases from V and 7 from J, leaving 8 bases between them. The V gene's germline CDR1 is LNHNV and CDR2 YYDKDF (reference sequence).

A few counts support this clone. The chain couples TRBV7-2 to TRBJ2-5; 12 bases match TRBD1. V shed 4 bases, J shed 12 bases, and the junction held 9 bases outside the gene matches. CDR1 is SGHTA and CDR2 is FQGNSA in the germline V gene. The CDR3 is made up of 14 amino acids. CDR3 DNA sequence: TGTGCCAGCAGCTCCCCCGGGACAGGGGGCCGGAAGTACTTC. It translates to CASSSPGTGGRKYF.

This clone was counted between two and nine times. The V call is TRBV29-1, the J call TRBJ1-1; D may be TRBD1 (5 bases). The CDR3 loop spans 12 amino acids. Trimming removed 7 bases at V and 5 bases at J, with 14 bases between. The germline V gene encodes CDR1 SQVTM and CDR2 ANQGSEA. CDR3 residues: CSAVTTATEAFF. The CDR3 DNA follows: TGCAGCGCGGTGACGACAGCAACTGAAGCTTTCTTT.

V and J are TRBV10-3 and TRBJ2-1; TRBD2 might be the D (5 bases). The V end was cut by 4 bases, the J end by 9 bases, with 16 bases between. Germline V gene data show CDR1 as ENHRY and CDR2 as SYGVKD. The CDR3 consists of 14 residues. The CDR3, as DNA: TGTGCCATCAGTGTCGAGGCCCCAGGAGGTGAGCAGTTCTTC. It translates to CAISVEAPGGEQFF.

The CDR3 protein is CASSLASPVGNIQYF. The DNA for the CDR3 is TGTGCCAGCAGCTTGGCTAGCCCGGTGGGAAACATTCAGTACTTC. The rearrangement joins TRBV5-4 to TRBJ2-4, with TRBD2 as a possible D gene (5 bases). The CDR3 has 15 amino acids. V lost 0 bases, J lost 6 bases, and 13 bases lay in between. Looked up from germline, CDR1 is SGHNT and CDR2 is YYREEE (reference sequence).

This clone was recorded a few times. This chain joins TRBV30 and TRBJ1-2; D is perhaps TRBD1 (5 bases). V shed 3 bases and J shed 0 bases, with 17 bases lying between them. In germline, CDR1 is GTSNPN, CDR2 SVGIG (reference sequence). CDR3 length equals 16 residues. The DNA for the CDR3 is TGTGCCTGGAGGATGCGAGGGGAGCTTACTAACTATGGCTACACCTTC. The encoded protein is CAWRMRGELTNYGYTF. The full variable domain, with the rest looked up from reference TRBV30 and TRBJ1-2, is SQTIHQWPATLVQPVGSPLSLECTVEGTSNPNLYWYRQAAGRGLQLLFYSVGIGQISSEVPQNLSASRPQDRQFILSSKKLLLSDSGFYLCAWRMRGELTNYGYTFGSGTRLTVV.

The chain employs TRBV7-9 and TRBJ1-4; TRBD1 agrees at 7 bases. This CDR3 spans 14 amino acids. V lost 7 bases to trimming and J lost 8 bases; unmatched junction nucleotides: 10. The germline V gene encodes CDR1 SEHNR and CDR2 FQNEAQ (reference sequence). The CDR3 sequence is CASIIDREGEKLFF. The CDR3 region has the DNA TGTGCCAGCATCATTGACAGGGAGGGCGAAAAACTGTTTTTT.

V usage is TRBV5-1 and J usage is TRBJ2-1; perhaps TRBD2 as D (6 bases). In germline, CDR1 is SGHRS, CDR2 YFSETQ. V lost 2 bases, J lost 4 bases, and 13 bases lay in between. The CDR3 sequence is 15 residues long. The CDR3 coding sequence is TGCGCCAGCAGCTTAGGTAGCGGAGGGTACAATGAGCAGTTCTTC. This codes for CASSLGSGGYNEQFF.

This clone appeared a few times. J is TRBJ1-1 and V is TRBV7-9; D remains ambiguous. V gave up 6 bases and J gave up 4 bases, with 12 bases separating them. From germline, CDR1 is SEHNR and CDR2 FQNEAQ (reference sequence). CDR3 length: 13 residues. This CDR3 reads CASSPEGGTEAFF. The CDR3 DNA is TGTGCCAGCAGTCCCGAGGGTGGCACTGAAGCTTTCTTT.

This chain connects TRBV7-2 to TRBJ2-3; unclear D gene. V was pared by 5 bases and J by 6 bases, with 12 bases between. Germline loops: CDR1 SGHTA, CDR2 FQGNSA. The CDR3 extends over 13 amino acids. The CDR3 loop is CASSPQLPDTQYF. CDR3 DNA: TGTGCCAGCAGCCCCCAATTACCCGATACGCAGTATTTT.

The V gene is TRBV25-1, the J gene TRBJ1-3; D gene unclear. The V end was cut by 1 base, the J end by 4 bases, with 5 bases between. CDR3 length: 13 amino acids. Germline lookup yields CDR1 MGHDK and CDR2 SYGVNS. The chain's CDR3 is CASSELIGNTIYF. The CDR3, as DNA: TGTGCCAGCAGTGAATTAATCGGAAACACCATATATTTT.

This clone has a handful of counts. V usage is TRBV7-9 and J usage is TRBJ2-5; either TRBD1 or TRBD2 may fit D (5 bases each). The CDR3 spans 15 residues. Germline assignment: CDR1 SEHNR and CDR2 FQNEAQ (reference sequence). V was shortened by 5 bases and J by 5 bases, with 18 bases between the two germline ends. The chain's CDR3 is CASSIGTHGWETQYF. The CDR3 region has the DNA TGTGCCAGCAGCATCGGGACCCACGGATGGGAGACCCAGTACTTC.

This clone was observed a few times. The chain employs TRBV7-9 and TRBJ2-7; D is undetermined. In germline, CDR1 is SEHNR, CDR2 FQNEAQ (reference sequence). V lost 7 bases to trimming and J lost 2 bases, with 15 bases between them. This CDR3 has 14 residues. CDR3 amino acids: CASTPGVATYEQYF. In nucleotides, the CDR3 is TGTGCCAGCACCCCTGGGGTGGCAACCTACGAGCAGTACTTC.

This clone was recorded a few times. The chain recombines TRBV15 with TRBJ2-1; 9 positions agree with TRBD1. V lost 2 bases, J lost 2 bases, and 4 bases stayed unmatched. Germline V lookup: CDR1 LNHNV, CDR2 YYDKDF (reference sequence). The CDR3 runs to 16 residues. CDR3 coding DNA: TGTGCCACCAGCAGACCAGGGACAGGGACCTACAATGAGCAGTTCTTC. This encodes CATSRPGTGTYNEQFF.